This T cell receptor (beta chain) is drawn from a study of blood T cell repertoires in COVID-19 (TCRdb year 2020). About the investigation overall: Samples from collaborators originated in the United States, Italy and Spain and spanned both the acute and convalescent phases of COVID-19. The prospective study material was composed of cDNA or gDNA derived from T cells, B-cell-depleted T cells, or PBMCs. The dataset comprised deeply sampled blood TCRbeta repertoires from subjects exposed to, actively infected with, or recovered from COVID-19. The repertoires were released in a freely available public database intended as a resource for research on the immune response to SARS-CoV-2. Samples came from the ongoing ImmuneRACE study (first 160 participants) plus 1,254 subjects from 6 global collaborators. Nearly every sample came with metadata listing a de-identified subject ID, COVID-19 status, age in years and sex. Where available, HLA class I and class II types were taken from metadata supplied by the sample provider and were not determined by assay-based typing. On the study overall, not on this receptor specifically: Clinical and demographic metadata were provided uncurated, with the amount varying by source and participant.

TCRbeta CDR3 regions were amplified from genomic DNA by means of the immunoSEQ Assay, a bias-controlled multiplex PCR. The study's own analysis went as follows. Nucleated cell counts per sample were estimated from amplification of reference gene primers within the assay. To quantify the absolute abundance of each unique TCRbeta CDR3 rearrangement, sequence reads were collapsed and filtered. For each sample, productive Simpson clonality was calculated as the square root of Simpson's diversity index over productive rearrangements. This immuneACCESS table, as held by TCRdb, lists in-frame sequences with V and J called but not all clones. Of the missing ones, under half trace to an unresolved V gene in checked studies; the others have no known cause. V, J and clone size are those of that table, while D and trimming were read from the DNA. In all, the sample holds over 85,000 clones, and around 88% of those were seen once. Of the sample, around 8.1% is held by the ten largest clones.

Whole blood was collected in K2EDTA tubes by collaborating institutions according to the institutions' own protocols. For TCRbeta analysis, collaborator samples were shipped as frozen whole blood, as isolated PBMCs, or as DNA extracted from either sample type. Concerning this clone itself: Its antigen has not been determined. One base away there is no much larger clone; base qualities are not given.

From the cysteine through the phenylalanine, the CDR3 covers 11 amino acids. The DNA shown is the 33-base CDR3, in frame from base 1. The germline ends are 10 bases apart after V is trimmed by 3 bases and J by 7 bases. Reading the germline V gene (reference sequence) gives CDR1 GTSNPN and CDR2 SVGIG. The rearrangement combines TRBV30 with TRBJ2-7; no confident D gene assignment can be made. The sequenced sample was peripheral blood. This TCR derives from a woman in her seventies with acute or convalescent COVID-19. The nucleotide sequence reads as follows: TGTGCCTGGAGAAAAGCGAGAGAGCAGTACTTC. It encodes CAWRKAREQYF.